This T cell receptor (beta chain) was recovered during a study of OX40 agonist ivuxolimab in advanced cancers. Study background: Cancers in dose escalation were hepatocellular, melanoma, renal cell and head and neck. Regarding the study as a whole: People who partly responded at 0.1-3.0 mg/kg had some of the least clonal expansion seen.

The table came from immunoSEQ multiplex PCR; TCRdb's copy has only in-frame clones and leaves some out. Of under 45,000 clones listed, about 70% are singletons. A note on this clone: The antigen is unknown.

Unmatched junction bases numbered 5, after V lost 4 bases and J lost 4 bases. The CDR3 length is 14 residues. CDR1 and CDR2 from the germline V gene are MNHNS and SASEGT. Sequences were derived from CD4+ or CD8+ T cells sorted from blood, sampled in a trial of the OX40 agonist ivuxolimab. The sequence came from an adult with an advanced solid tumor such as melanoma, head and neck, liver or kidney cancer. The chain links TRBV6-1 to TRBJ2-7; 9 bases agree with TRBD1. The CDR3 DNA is TGTGCCAGCAGTGTTTCCGGGACAGGGTACGAGCAGTACTTC. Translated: CASSVSGTGYEQYF.